This entry features one T cell receptor (beta chain) sequence. As yet, its antigen is unknown. This CDR3 is built from 16 residues. The V and J ends lost 0 bases and 5 bases respectively, with 16 bases between them. In germline, CDR1 is SGHTA, CDR2 FQGTGA. The data were taken from a study of T cell responses to AZD1222 COVID-19 vaccine. General study points: Baseline antibody screening turned up just six seropositive AZD1222 recipients.

Generated by immunoSEQ multiplex PCR, the TCRdb table keeps only in-frame clones and is missing some. The sample holds some 110,000 clones, around nine tenths seen once. The specimen comprised peripheral blood, sampled 28 days after the second AZD1222 dose. This chain links TRBV7-3 with TRBJ1-1; D not resolved. This clonotype was sampled from an adult who received the AZD1222 COVID-19 vaccine. The DNA of the CDR3 is TGTGCCAGCAGCTTAACTCGGGTCCCCGAGCAGACTGAAGCTTTCTTT. It translates to CASSLTRVPEQTEAFF. The full variable domain, completed using reference TRBV7-3 and TRBJ1-1, is GAGVSQTPSNKVTEKGKYVELRCDPISGHTALYWYRQSLGQGPEFLIYFQGTGAADDSGLPNDRFFAVRPEGSVSTLKIQRTERGDSAVYLCASSLTRVPEQTEAFFGQGTRLTVV.